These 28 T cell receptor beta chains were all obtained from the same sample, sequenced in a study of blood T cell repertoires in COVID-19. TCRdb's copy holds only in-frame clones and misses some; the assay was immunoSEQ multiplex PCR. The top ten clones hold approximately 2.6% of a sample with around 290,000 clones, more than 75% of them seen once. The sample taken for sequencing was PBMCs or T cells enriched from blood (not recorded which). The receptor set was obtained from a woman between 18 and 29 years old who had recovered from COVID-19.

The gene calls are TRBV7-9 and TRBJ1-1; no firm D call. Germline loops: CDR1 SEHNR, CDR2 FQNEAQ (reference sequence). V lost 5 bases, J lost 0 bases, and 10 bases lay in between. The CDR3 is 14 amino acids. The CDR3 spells CASSLGGMNTEAFF. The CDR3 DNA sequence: TGTGCCAGCAGCCTTGGAGGGATGAACACTGAAGCTTTCTTT.

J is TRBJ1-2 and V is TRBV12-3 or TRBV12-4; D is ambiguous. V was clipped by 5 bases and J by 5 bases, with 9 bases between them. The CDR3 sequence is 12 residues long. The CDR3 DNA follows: TGTGCCAGCAGTCCCGGGAATTATGGCTACACCTTC. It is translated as CASSPGNYGYTF.

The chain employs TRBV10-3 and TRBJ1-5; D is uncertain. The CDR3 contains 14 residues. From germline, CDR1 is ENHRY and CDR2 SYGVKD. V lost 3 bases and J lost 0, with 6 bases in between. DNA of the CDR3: TGTGCCATCAGTGACACAGATAGCAATCAGCCCCAGCATTTT. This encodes CAISDTDSNQPQHF.

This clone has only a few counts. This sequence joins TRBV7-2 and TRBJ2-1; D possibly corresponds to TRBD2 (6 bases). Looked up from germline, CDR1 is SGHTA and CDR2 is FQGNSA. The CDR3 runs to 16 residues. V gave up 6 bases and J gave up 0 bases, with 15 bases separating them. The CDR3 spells CASSPIGTSSYNEQFF. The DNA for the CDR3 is TGTGCCAGCAGTCCTATCGGGACTTCCTCCTACAATGAGCAGTTCTTC.

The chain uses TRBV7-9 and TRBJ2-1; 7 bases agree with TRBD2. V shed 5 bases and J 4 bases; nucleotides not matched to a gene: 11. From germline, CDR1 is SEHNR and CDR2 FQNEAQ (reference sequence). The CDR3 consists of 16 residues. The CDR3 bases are TGTGCCAGCAGCCCGCACGGTAGCGGGCAGTACAATGAGCAGTTCTTC. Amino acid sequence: CASSPHGSGQYNEQFF. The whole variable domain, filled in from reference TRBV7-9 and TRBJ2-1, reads DTGVSQNPRHKITKRGQNVTFRCDPISEHNRLYWYRQTLGQGPEFLTYFQNEAQLEKSRLLSDRFSAERPKGSFSTLEIQRTEQGDSAMYLCASSPHGSGQYNEQFFGPGTRLTVL.

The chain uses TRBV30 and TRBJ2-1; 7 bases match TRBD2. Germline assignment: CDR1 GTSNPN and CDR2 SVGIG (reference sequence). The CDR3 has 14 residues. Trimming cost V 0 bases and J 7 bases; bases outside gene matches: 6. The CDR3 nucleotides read TGTGCCTGGAGTGTAGGAAGCGGGATAAATGAGCAGTTCTTC. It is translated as CAWSVGSGINEQFF.

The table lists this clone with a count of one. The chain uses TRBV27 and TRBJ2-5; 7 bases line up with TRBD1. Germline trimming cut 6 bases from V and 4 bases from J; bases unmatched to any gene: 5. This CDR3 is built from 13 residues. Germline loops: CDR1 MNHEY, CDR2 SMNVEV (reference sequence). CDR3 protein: CASRMDRTETQYF. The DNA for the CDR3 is TGTGCCAGCAGGATGGACAGGACAGAGACCCAGTACTTC.

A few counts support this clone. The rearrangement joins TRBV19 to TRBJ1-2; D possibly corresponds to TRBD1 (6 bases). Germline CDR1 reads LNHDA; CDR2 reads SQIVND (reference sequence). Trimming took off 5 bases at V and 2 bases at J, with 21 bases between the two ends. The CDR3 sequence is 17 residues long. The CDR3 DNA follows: TGTGCCAGTAGTCCACGGGGACGGACAGAGAGGAACTATGGCTACACCTTC. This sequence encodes CASSPRGRTERNYGYTF.

The CDR3 DNA sequence: TGTGCCAGCAGCCCACAGGGTTCTCACAACTACGAGCAGTACTTC. Protein product: CASSPQGSHNYEQYF. The chain uses TRBV7-2 and TRBJ2-7; maybe TRBD1 (6 bases). The CDR3 is made up of 15 amino acids. Germline values: CDR1 SGHTA, CDR2 FQGNSA. Trimming took 5 bases from V and 3 from J, leaving 17 bases between them.

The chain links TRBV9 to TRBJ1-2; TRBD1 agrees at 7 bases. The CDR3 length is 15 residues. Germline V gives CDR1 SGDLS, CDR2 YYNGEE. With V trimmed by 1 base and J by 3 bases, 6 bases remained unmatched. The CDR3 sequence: CASSVNLGGHYGYTF. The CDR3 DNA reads TGTGCCAGCAGCGTAAACTTAGGGGGCCACTATGGCTACACCTTC.

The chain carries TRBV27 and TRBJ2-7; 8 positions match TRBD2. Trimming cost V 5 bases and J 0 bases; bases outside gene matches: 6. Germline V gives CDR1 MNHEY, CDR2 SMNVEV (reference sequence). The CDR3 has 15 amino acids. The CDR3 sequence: CASSTRGASSYEQYF. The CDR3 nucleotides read TGTGCCAGCAGTACGCGGGGGGCCAGCTCCTACGAGCAGTACTTC.

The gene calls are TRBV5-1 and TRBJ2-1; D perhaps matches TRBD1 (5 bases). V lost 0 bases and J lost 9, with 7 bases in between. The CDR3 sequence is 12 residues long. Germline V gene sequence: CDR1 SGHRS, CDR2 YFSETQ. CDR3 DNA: TGCGCCAGCAGCTTGGGGCAGGGTGAGCAGTTCTTC. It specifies CASSLGQGEQFF.

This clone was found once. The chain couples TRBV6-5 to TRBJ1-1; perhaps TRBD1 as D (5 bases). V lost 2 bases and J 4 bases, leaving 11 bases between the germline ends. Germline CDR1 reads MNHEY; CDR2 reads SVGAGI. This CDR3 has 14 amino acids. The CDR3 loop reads CASSYEFRGTEAFF. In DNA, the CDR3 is TGTGCCAGCAGTTACGAGTTTAGGGGCACTGAAGCTTTCTTT.

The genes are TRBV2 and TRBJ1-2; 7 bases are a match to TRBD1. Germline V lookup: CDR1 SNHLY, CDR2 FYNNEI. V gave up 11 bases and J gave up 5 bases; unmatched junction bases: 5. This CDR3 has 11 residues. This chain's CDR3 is CARYRGYGYTF. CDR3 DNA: TGTGCCCGCTACAGGGGTTATGGCTACACCTTC.

Written as DNA, the CDR3 is TGTGCCAGCAGCGATACAGGGGGCGCTGGAAACACCATATATTTT. It specifies CASSDTGGAGNTIYF. The rearrangement joins TRBV7-9 to TRBJ1-3; 9 bases fit TRBD1. This CDR3 is 15 amino acids long. The V gene end was trimmed by 5 bases and the J gene end by 2 bases; junction bases not matched to a gene: 4. Germline V gives CDR1 SEHNR, CDR2 FQNEAQ (reference sequence).

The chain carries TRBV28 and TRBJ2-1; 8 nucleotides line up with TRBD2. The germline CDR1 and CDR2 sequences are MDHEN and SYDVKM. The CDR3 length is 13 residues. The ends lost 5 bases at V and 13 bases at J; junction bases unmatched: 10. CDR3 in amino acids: CASSQPGTSAQFF. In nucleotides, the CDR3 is TGTGCCAGCAGTCAGCCGGGGACTAGTGCACAGTTCTTC.

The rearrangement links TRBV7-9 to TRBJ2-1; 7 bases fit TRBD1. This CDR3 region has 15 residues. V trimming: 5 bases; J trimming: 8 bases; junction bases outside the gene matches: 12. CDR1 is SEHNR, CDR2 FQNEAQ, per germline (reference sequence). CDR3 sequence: CASSPPPYRGHEQFF. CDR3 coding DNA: TGTGCCAGCAGCCCTCCTCCCTACAGGGGTCATGAGCAGTTCTTC.

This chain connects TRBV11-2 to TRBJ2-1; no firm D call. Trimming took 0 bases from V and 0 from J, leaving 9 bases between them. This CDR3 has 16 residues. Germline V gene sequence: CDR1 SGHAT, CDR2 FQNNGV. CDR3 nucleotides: TGTGCCAGCAGCTTAGATGAGGCAAGCTCCTACAATGAGCAGTTCTTC. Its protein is CASSLDEASSYNEQFF.

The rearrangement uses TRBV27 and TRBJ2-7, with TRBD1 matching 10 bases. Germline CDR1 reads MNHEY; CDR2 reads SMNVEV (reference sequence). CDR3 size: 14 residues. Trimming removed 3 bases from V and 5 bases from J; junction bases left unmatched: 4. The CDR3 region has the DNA TGTGCCAGCAGTTTGGGACAGGGGTTGGACGAGCAGTACTTC. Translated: CASSLGQGLDEQYF.

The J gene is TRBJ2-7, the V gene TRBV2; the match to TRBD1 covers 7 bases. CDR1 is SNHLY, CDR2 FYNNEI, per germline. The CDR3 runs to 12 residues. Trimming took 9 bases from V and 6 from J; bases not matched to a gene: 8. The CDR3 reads CARRRQGSEQYF. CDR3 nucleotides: TGTGCCAGACGACGACAGGGATCCGAGCAGTACTTC.

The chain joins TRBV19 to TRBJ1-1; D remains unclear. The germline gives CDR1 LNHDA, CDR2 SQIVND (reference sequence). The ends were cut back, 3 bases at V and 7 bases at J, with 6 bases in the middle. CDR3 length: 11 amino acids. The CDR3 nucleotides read TGTGCCAGTAGTATCTCTAGTGAAGCTTTCTTT. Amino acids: CASSISSEAFF.

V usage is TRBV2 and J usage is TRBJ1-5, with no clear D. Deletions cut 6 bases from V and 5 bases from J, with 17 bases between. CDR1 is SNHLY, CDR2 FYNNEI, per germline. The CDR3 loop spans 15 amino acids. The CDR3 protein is CASSEVASGDQPQHF. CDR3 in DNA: TGTGCCAGCAGCGAGGTAGCTTCGGGAGATCAGCCCCAGCATTTT.

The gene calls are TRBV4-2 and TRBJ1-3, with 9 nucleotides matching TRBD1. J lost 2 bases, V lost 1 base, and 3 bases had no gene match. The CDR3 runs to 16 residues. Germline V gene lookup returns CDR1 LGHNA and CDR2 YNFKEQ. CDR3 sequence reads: CASSQANRGPGNTIYF. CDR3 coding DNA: TGTGCCAGCAGCCAAGCCAACAGGGGGCCTGGAAACACCATATATTTT.

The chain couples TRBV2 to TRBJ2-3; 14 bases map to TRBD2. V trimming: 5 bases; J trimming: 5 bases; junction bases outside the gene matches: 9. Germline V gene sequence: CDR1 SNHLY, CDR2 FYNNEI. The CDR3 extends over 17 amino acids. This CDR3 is CASSTRLAGGKVDTQYF. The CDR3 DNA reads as TGTGCCAGCAGTACTAGACTAGCGGGGGGGAAGGTAGATACGCAGTATTTT.

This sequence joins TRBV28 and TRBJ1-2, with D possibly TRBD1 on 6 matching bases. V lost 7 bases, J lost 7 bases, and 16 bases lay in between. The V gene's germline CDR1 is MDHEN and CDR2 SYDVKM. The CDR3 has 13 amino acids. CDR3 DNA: TGTGCCAGCAAGCGTACAGGGACGTTTGGCTACACCTTC. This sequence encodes CASKRTGTFGYTF.

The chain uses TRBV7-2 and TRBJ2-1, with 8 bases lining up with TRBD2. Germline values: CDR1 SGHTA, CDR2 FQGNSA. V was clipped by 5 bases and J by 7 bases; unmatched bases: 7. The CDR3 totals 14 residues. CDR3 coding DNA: TGTGCCAGCAGCCCGGGAGGGCCGAGGAATGAGCAGTTCTTC. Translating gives CASSPGGPRNEQFF.

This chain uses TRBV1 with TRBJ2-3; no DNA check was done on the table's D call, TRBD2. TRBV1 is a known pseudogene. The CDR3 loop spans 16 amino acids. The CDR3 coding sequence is TGCACCAGCAGCCAAGGCAGCGGGAGTTGCACAGATACGCAGTATTTT. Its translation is CTSSQGSGSCTDTQYF.

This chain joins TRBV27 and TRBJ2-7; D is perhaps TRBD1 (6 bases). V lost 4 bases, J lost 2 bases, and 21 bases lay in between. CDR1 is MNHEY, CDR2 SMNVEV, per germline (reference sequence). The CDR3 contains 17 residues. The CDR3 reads CASSSARRTERTYEQYF. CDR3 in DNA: TGTGCCAGCAGTTCCGCGCGGAGGACAGAGAGAACCTACGAGCAGTACTTC.